The clone carrying this TCR beta chain was recorded a few times. Its antigen is not known. Per-sample yields of isolated PBMCs were at least 6.5 million. Then a second PCR, running roughly 7 to 11 cycles, was carried out with a sample-barcoded 5' primer and a J-beta primer mix. Each cDNA was tagged by a template-switch adaptor containing 12 random nucleotides. TCRdb analysed the 5' RACE reads with MiXCR anew, one entry per CDR3 protein. This sample has nearly 800,000 distinct CDR3 sequences, with about 56% found just once. This sample stems from a study of blood T cells in healthy people across ages. Study-wide results and limits: As naive T cell percentage varied, TCR beta diversity correlated strongly with it.

The germline gives CDR1 SQVTM, CDR2 ANQGSEA. The CDR3 length is 14 residues. The junction had 7 bases not matched to a gene; V was cut back by 4 bases and J by 5 bases. The V gene is TRBV29-1, the J gene TRBJ1-4; 7 bases are a match to TRBD1. The receptor was isolated from a man aged 35 to 55 in good health. Material for sequencing was blood. The CDR3 DNA is TGCAGCGTTGGACAGGGAGTATCGAATGAAAAACTGTTTTTT. Its protein product is CSVGQGVSNEKLFF.